Below, 5 T cell receptor beta chains from the same sample are listed, as sequenced in a study of T cells in Graves' hyperthyroidism and ophthalmopathy. TCR beta CDR3 sequences were amplified from RNA transcripts. The primer set for the first-round RT-PCR of the TCR CDR3 was HTBI. TCRdb re-derived calls from the multiplex PCR reads in MiXCR, one entry per CDR3 protein. Of about 740,000 distinct CDR3 sequences in the sample, 14% are singletons; the top ten hold about a tenth. Sequencing used blood. These receptors all stem from a young woman with Graves' hyperthyroidism.

The V call is TRBV3-1, the J call TRBJ2-4; 13 bases align to TRBD2. This CDR3 spans 16 amino acids. Germline assignment: CDR1 LGHDT and CDR2 YNNKEL (reference sequence). The junction had 16 bases not matched to a gene; V was cut back by 10 bases and J by 10 bases. CDR3 bases: TGTGCCATCAGTGTCGGGACTAGCGGGGTACAAAGTATTCAGTACTTC. Its protein product is CAISVGTSGVQSIQYF.

The chain recombines TRBV18 with TRBJ2-1, with 10 positions matching TRBD2. The V and J ends lost 4 bases and 6 bases, in that order; junction bases with no gene match: 15. The CDR3 has 18 residues. Germline CDR1 and CDR2: KGHSH and LQKENI. The CDR3: CASSQDRFLAGEGNEQFF. The CDR3 DNA sequence: TGTGCCAGCTCACAGGACAGGTTCCTAGCGGGAGAGGGCAATGAGCAGTTCTTC. The variable domain in full, completed from reference TRBV18 and TRBJ2-1, reads NAGVMQNPRHLVRRRGQEARLRCSPMKGHSHVYWYRQLPEEGLKFMVYLQKENIIDESGMPKERFSAEFPKEGPSILRIQQVVRGDSAAYFCASSQDRFLAGEGNEQFFGPGTRLTVL.

The rearrangement uses TRBV20-1 and TRBJ2-1, with D maybe TRBD2 (5 bases). The CDR3 is 14 residues long. Germline assignment: CDR1 DFQATT and CDR2 SNEGSKA (reference sequence). V lost 3 bases and J 3 bases, leaving 12 bases between the germline ends. This CDR3 is CSASLRVLYNEQFF. The CDR3 coding sequence is TGCAGTGCTAGTTTGAGGGTCCTCTACAATGAGCAGTTCTTC.

V gene TRBV28 combines with J gene TRBJ1-3; D call uncertain. Germline V gene lookup returns CDR1 MDHEN and CDR2 SYDVKM. V dropped 6 bases and J dropped 0 bases, with 6 bases sitting between them. This CDR3 is 13 amino acids long. The CDR3 coding sequence is TGTGCCAGCAGAAGGGACTCTGGAAACACCATATATTTT. This encodes CASRRDSGNTIYF.

V is TRBV18 and J is TRBJ2-3; a weak D match, TRBD1 (6 bases). The CDR3 spans 17 residues. CDR1 and CDR2 (germline): KGHSH, LQKENI. The V and J ends lost 4 bases and 0 bases respectively, with 17 bases between them. The CDR3 region has the DNA TGTGCCAGCTCACTCAGAGCCAGGGGCACTAGCACAGATACGCAGTATTTT. Translated: CASSLRARGTSTDTQYF.